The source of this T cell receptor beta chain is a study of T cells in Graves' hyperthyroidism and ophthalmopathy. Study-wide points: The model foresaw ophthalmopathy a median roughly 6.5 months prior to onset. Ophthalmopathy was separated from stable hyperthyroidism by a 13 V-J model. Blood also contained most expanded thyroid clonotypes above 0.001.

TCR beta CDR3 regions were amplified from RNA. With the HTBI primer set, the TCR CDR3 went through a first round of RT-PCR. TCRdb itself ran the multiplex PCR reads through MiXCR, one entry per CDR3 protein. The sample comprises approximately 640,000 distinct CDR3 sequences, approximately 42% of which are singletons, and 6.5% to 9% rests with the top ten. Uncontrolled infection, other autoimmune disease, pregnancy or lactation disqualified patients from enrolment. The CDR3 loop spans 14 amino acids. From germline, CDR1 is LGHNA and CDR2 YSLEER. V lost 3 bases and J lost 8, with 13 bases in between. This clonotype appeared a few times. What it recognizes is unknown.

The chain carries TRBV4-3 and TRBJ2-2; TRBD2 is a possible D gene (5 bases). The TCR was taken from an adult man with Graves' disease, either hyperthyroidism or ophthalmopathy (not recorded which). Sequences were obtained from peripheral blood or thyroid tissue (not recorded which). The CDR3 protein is CASSHWASSGELFF. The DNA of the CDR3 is TGCGCCAGCAGCCATTGGGCTAGCTCTGGGGAGCTGTTTTTT.